The clone carrying this T cell receptor beta chain was counted only a few times. Indicated time point: pre-reinfection, 55 to 20 weeks before reinfection detection. TCR sequencing was done directly ex vivo on sorted cells, without expansion in vitro. Unmatched junction bases numbered 6, after V lost 0 bases and J lost 4 bases. The CDR3 sequence is 16 residues long. From germline, CDR1 is SGHRS and CDR2 YFSETQ. This entry comes from a study of memory CD8 T cells in hepatitis C reinfection. Study context: Between 55 and 20 weeks before reinfection detection, pre-reinfection samples were drawn.

Assay: immunoSEQ multiplex PCR; the TCRdb copy retains only in-frame clones and omits some. The sample records 50,000 or so clones, over 85% being singletons. Sequenced sample: naive CD8+ T cells sorted from blood. The clonotype originates from a man between 18 and 35 years old with hepatitis C virus infection. The rearrangement joins TRBV5-1 to TRBJ2-1, with 8 bases lining up with TRBD1. The CDR3 loop reads CASSLGGTGPYNEQFF. CDR3 DNA: TGCGCCAGCAGCTTGGGCGGGACAGGCCCATACAATGAGCAGTTCTTC.